These 10 T cell receptor beta chains were sequenced from one sample in a study of lymphopenia after photon versus proton radiotherapy. The repertoire was sequenced with immunoSEQ multiplex PCR; TCRdb's copy has only in-frame clones and lacks some. The data hold roughly 64,000 clones, with approximately 86% observed a single time. The sequencing here drew on peripheral blood, taken from a patient treated with proton-based radiotherapy. All receptors come from an elderly man with esophageal cancer.

The rearrangement links TRBV9 to TRBJ2-5; possibly TRBD1 or TRBD2 for D (5 bases each). CDR3 length equals 14 residues. Germline V gene lookup returns CDR1 SGDLS and CDR2 YYNGEE. Trimming stripped 4 bases from V and 2 bases from J, with 12 bases between. CDR3 residues: CASSTPGRQETQYF. CDR3 bases: TGTGCCAGCAGCACCCCGGGACGGCAAGAGACCCAGTACTTC.

This chain uses TRBV18 with TRBJ1-1, with unresolved D. Trimming pared 3 bases from V and 1 base from J, leaving 3 bases between. CDR1 and CDR2 from the germline V gene are KGHSH and LQKENI. The CDR3 length is 12 residues. The CDR3 DNA sequence: TGTGCCAGCTCACCCCCGAACACTGAAGCTTTCTTT. Protein product: CASSPPNTEAFF.

The chain uses TRBV5-1 and TRBJ2-7; D call uncertain. Trimming cost V 0 bases and J 7 bases, with 11 bases left between them. The CDR3 runs 13 residues. Looked up from germline, CDR1 is SGHRS and CDR2 is YFSETQ. The DNA of the CDR3 is TGCGCCAGCAGCTTGGGCCTGCTCCGGGAGCAGTACTTC. Encoded protein: CASSLGLLREQYF.

The V call is TRBV11-2, the J call TRBJ1-4; maybe TRBD1 (6 bases). The germline V and J ends were trimmed by 5 bases and 4 bases, with 17 bases remaining between them. The CDR3 has 16 residues. Per germline, CDR1 SGHAT and CDR2 FQNNGV. CDR3 loop: CASSEFVRGGNEKLFF. The DNA of the CDR3 is TGTGCCAGCAGCGAATTCGTCAGGGGTGGTAATGAAAAACTGTTTTTT.

The chain couples TRBV9 to TRBJ2-5, with D perhaps TRBD2 (6 bases). V was cut by 0 bases and J by 0 bases, with 21 bases left in between. The V gene's germline CDR1 is SGDLS and CDR2 YYNGEE. This CDR3 contains 19 residues. CDR3 DNA sequence: TGTGCCAGCAGCGTAGGGGGCTTAAGGGTGCGGGGCGACCAAGAGACCCAGTACTTC. Its protein is CASSVGGLRVRGDQETQYF.

This clone occurred once. V usage is TRBV4-3 and J usage is TRBJ1-4; D call uncertain. The CDR3 sequence is 17 residues long. V lost 0 bases and J lost 0, with 11 bases in between. Germline V gene data show CDR1 as LGHNA and CDR2 as YSLEER. The CDR3 spells CASSQDRRGATNEKLFF. The CDR3 DNA reads TGCGCCAGCAGCCAAGATAGGCGGGGAGCAACTAATGAAAAACTGTTTTTT.

This chain joins TRBV5-1 and TRBJ2-7; D is possibly TRBD1 (6 bases). V was cut by 5 bases and J by 5 bases, with 14 bases left in between. Looked up from germline, CDR1 is SGHRS and CDR2 is YFSETQ. This CDR3 is 13 amino acids long. The CDR3 bases are TGCGCCAGCAGAGGGCAGGGGTGGGACGAGCAGTACTTC. Translated, it gives CASRGQGWDEQYF.

The CDR3 reads CSAGTGGGYTF. The CDR3 nucleotides are TGCAGTGCCGGGACAGGGGGCGGCTACACCTTC. The chain combines TRBV20-1 with TRBJ1-2; 12 bases fit TRBD1. The CDR3 loop spans 11 amino acids. After removal of 6 bases from V and 8 bases from J, the junction contained 1 base not matched to a gene. Per the germline V gene, CDR1 is DFQATT and CDR2 is SNEGSKA (reference sequence).

The chain joins TRBV6-6 to TRBJ2-7; D is ambiguous. The CDR3 spans 12 residues. V was pared by 10 bases and J by 2 bases, with 12 bases between. Germline CDR1 MNHNY, CDR2 SVGAGI (reference sequence). CDR3 coding DNA: TGTGCCACCTCGAGGCCACCCTACGAGCAGTACTTC. It yields the protein CATSRPPYEQYF.

V and J are TRBV27 and TRBJ2-4; D possibly corresponds to TRBD2 (5 bases). The germline gives CDR1 MNHEY, CDR2 SMNVEV (reference sequence). This CDR3 has 14 amino acids. Trimming removed 5 bases at V and 5 bases at J, with 13 bases between. CDR3 region: CASSPRGWENIQYF. DNA of the CDR3: TGTGCCAGCAGTCCTCGGGGTTGGGAAAACATTCAGTACTTC.